This TCR beta chain came from a study of blood T cell repertoires in COVID-19. The overall study: PBMCs, B-cell-depleted T cells, or T cells provided the cDNA or gDNA that made up the material.

CDR1 LGHNA and CDR2 YSLEER come from the germline V gene. Trimming at V came to 1 base and at J to 1 base, leaving 2 bases not matched to a gene. There are 15 residues in the CDR3. Original handling: Quantification of nucleated cells was approximated via reference gene primer amplification. Some clones are missing from TCRdb's copy, which holds only in-frame ones; the method was immunoSEQ multiplex PCR. V and J calls and clone size follow that table, whereas D and trimming were derived from the DNA. The sample lists approximately 230,000 clones; around nine tenths were seen once. This clone appeared once.

The chain couples TRBV4-3 to TRBJ1-1; 8 positions agree with TRBD1. This receptor was identified in a woman aged 40-49 years who had recovered from COVID-19. The specimen was peripheral blood. CDR3 in DNA: TGCGCCAGCAGCCAAGGCACAGGGGGGAACACTGAAGCTTTCTTT. Its translation is CASSQGTGGNTEAFF.